A single T cell receptor beta chain is shown here with its context. Its target is unknown. The sample originates from a study of OX40 agonist ivuxolimab in advanced cancers. Overall study: Six ivuxolimab dose levels, 0.01 to 10 mg/kg, were given intravenously every 2 weeks.

With 4 bases removed from V and 10 bases from J, the gap between germline ends came to 15 bases. CDR1 is SGHRS and CDR2 is YFSETQ in the germline V gene. CDR3 length: 13 amino acids. Profiling relied on immunoSEQ multiplex PCR, and the TCRdb table lists in-frame clones only, not all of them. This table holds around 75,000 clones, roughly 90% found once. Study results and limitations: Doses of 0.1 to 3.0 mg/kg were accompanied by clonal expansion of CD4+ and CD8+ blood T cells by week 6.

The chain employs TRBV5-1 and TRBJ2-1, with D possibly being TRBD1 (6 bases). The specimen was CD4+ or CD8+ T cells sorted from blood, collected in a trial of the OX40 agonist ivuxolimab. This TCR was recovered from an adult with an advanced solid tumor such as melanoma, head and neck, liver or kidney cancer. For the CDR3, the DNA is TGCGCCAGCAGCCCTACAGGGTCCGAGGAGCAGTTCTTC. Its protein product is CASSPTGSEEQFF.